This T cell receptor beta chain was recorded in a study of shared clonotypes between healthy human individuals. Profiling relied on immunoSEQ multiplex PCR, and the TCRdb table lists in-frame clones only, not all of them. The sample carries around 2,000,000 clones, under 95% recorded once. Naive CD8 cells were CD45RO-negative, positively selected for CCR7, excluding terminally differentiated effector memory CD45RA+ cells. Germline lookup yields CDR1 SEHNR and CDR2 FQNEAQ (reference sequence). The CDR3 has 15 residues. V was pared by 0 bases and J by 3 bases, with 3 bases of the junction left unmatched.

Sequencing was performed on naive CD8+ T cells from PBMCs. This clonotype was obtained from a man aged 18 to 30 in good health. Some clones in this sample may be carry-over from other donors' samples. The J gene is TRBJ1-1, the V gene TRBV7-9, with 8 nucleotides matching TRBD1. The CDR3 region is CASSLAGQGDTEAFF. The CDR3 bases are TGTGCCAGCAGCTTAGCTGGACAGGGTGACACTGAAGCTTTCTTT.